This TCR beta chain was sequenced in a study of T-cell reconstitution after alpha-beta-depleted transplantation in children. General observations from the study: By one year post-transplant, T-cell counts and diversity largely arose from T cells that were newly produced. Reports say that about two months after transplant, the alpha-beta T cells came out of several hundred graft clones that had expanded.

Molecular barcoding with unique molecular identifiers was used for the TCRbeta library. TCRdb passed the PCR reads through MiXCR, listing each CDR3 protein once. The sample has fewer than 700,000 distinct CDR3 sequences; around 13% are singletons. This clonotype was detected only a few times. The antigen is unknown. This TCR derives from a male patient under 18 who had a stem cell transplant for acute myeloid leukemia, so the T cells may come from the graft donor. The starting material was PBMCs, mostly from graft donor cells, obtained 360 days after TCRalphabeta/CD19-depleted stem cell transplant.

The CDR3 DNA is TGTGCCAGCACCGTATCCCCGCTAGCGGGAGCCGGGTACGAGCAGTACTTC. This encodes CASTVSPLAGAGYEQYF. The rearrangement links TRBV28 to TRBJ2-7; 10 nucleotides line up with TRBD2. With 7 bases clipped from V and 4 bases from J, the junction kept 16 bases outside the gene matches. This CDR3 region has 17 residues. CDR1 MDHEN and CDR2 SYDVKM come from the germline V gene.